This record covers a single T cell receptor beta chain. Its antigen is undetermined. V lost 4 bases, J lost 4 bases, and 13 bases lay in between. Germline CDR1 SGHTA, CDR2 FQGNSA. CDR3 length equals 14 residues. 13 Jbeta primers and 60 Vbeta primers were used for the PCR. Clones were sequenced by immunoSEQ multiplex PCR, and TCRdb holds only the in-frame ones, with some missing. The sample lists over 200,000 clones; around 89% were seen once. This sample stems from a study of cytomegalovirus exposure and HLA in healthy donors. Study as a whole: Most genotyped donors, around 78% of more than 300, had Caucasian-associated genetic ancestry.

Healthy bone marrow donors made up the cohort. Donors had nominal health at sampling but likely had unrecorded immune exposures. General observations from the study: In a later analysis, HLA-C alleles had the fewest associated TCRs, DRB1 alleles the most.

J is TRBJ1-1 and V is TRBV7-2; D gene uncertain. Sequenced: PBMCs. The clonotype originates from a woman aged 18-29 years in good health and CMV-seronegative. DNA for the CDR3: TGTGCCAGCAGCTACGCCCGGCGGGCCACTGAAGCTTTCTTT. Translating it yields CASSYARRATEAFF.